This T cell receptor (beta chain) was documented in a study of breast tumors, draining lymph nodes, adjacent tissues (dated by TCRdb to the mid-2010s). As for the study more broadly: Breast cancer patients provided tumor, adjacent nontumor tissue and axillary lymph nodes, and the study compared the TCR beta repertoires across these three sources. In human breast cancer, the study set out to evaluate how tumor, surrounding tissue and draining lymph node repertoires relate to one another and whether T cells may move between these sites.

Including cysteine and phenylalanine, the CDR3 has 15 amino acids. Solely the CDR3 DNA is kept, with 45 bases framed from the first base. CDR1 SGHNT and CDR2 YYREEE were looked up in the germline V gene (reference sequence). The full study reports these points: Tumor T-cell repertoires showed less diversity than lymph node repertoires and more diversity than nontumor tissue repertoires, and tumor T-cell repertoires showed preferential V and J gene usage. The data were considered consistent with most tumor T cells being derived from the lymph node and subsequently expanding within tumor tissue. In luminal-like breast cancer, tumor and nontumor tissue repertoires resembled each other significantly more than in basal-like breast cancer. The conclusion that tumor T cells originate in lymph nodes was framed as consistent with a hypothesis rather than directly demonstrated.

The data were produced on an Illumina HiSeq 2000. Multiplex PCR amplification was used to generate the TCR beta chain libraries. High-throughput sequencing was used to analyze the amplified TCR beta chain products. TCRdb reprocessing: public reads trimmed at Q25 with fastp, clones called with MiXCR, in-frame beta chains kept. When rows share a CDR3 protein, they turn into one entry using the most common DNA and genes. Counted in this sample were approximately 89,000 distinct CDR3 sequences; around 28% of them appeared once. The ten most abundant clones make up 8.1% of the sample. A remark on this clonotype: Its cognate antigen has yet to be identified. The junction departs from germline at one end; a sequencing error may be responsible.

The axillary draining lymph nodes of breast cancer patients were the source of the lymph node samples. The clonotype comes from a female donor with breast cancer. Some clones in this sample may be carry-over from other donors' samples. The receptor chain draws on TRBV5-4 and TRBJ1-5; the D segment could be TRBD1, given 6 matching bases. Material for sequencing was axillary lymph node tissue. The CDR3 reads CASTLKGGYNEPQHF. The DNA sequence reads TGTGCCAGCACCCTTAAGGGGGGCTACAATGAGCCCCAGCATTTT.